This entry is about one T cell receptor (beta chain). Its antigen target is currently unknown. No base-level quality is on record; no much larger clone is a single base apart. Here V drops 4 bases and J drops 3 bases, and the junction holds 11 bases not matched to any gene. From cysteine to phenylalanine, the CDR3 is 16 amino acids long. The retained sequence is limited to the CDR3, 48 bases, with the frame set at the first base. The germline V gene (reference sequence) supplies CDR1 DFQATT and CDR2 SNEGSKA. The library was obtained by 5' RACE. Data came from an Illumina HiSeq 2500. The second PCR ran for about 7 to 11 cycles and used a J-beta primer mix along with a sample-barcoded 5' primer. Each TCR beta cDNA molecule received a unique molecular identifier from a template-switch 5' adaptor carrying 12 random nucleotides. Each sample yielded at least 2.5 million CDR3-containing paired-end reads. First-strand cDNA was synthesized from all RNA with the Mint cDNA synthesis kit, primed by a TRBC-specific oligonucleotide. Following uracil-DNA glycosylase treatment, a first 18-cycle PCR with universal primers M1SS and BC2_uni_R was performed on all cDNA. Regarding the original processing steps: Each sample was normalized by randomly selecting 1 million high-quality reads, each carrying a distinct molecular identifier. Instead of being binned into consensus sequences, reads that shared molecular identifiers were thrown out. CDR3 identification, clonotype clustering and error correction used MiTCR with a Q25 quality threshold and the strictest error-elimination algorithm. A nonparametric unseen species model with Euler transformation was used to estimate a lower bound on total TCR beta diversity. TCRdb reworked the public reads: Q25 trimming with fastp, MiXCR clone assembly, productive beta chains retained. One record per CDR3 amino acid sequence lists the most common genes and DNA. The V and J calls and clone size are TCRdb's, not the authors'. The sample table holds 1.5 million to 2 million distinct CDR3 sequences, of which around 50% were seen once. Approximately 2% of the sample is held by the ten biggest clonotypes.

The source of the sample is a study of blood T cells in healthy people across ages (dated by TCRdb to between 2014 and 2017). Background on the whole study: In model experiments, template switching captured about one uniquely barcoded TCR beta cDNA molecule for every two T cells. To avoid experimental bias, donors of different ages were distributed randomly across sequencing lanes. The study analyzed two additional independent replicas of 1 million unique cDNA reads from the same blood draw for two donors, one aged 18 to 30 and one aged 80 or older. The donors were split into four age groups: young (average about 16 years), middle-aged (about 40), aged (more than 55) and long-lived (approximately 89). To track age-related changes in TCR beta repertoire diversity, the study relied on deep sequencing normalized with unique cDNA molecular identifiers.

The donors were around 39 Caucasian individuals from Russia, aged 6 to 90 years, who were systemically healthy. Each donor gave ten milliliters of peripheral blood, collected into EDTA-treated Vacutainer tubes. Ficoll-Paque density-gradient centrifugation was used to isolate PBMCs, with at least 7 million per sample. Total RNA was extracted from PBMCs with Trizol reagent, with at least 5.5 micrograms obtained per sample. Naive CD45RAhigh/CD27high T cell percentages were measured by flow cytometry on a PBMC aliquot from every donor. Paper-wide results and their limitations: Compared with the aged group, the long-lived group had more naive CD4+ T cells, fewer expanded clones and increased TCR diversity, a pattern suggesting age selection. Because the CMV infection status of the donors was unknown, age-related changes in expanded clonotypes may potentially have been confounded. A strong correlation was found between observed TCR beta diversity and the percentage of naive T cells measured by flow cytometry. As age increased, observed TCR beta diversity per million T cells dropped in a roughly linear way, and a significant reduction was already evident by age 40. Estimates of total diversity based on one million sequenced T cells were considered lower bounds and underestimates. Conclusive comparison of naive and antigen-experienced compartments was prevented by the profiling of bulk unsorted PBMCs.

Sequencing used blood. This chain is built from TRBV20-1 and TRBJ2-5; TRBD1 fits 10 bases in the junction. This clonotype was sampled from a woman aged 35 to 49 in good health. The nucleotide sequence is given as TGCAGTGCTACCCTCACGGTGGGACAGGGGAAAGAGACCCAGTACTTC. This gives the protein CSATLTVGQGKETQYF.